A single T cell receptor beta chain is shown here with its context. What it recognizes is unknown. Mismatch with germline at one junction end may stem from a read error. This record comes from a study of beta chain features in type 1 diabetes. The length of the CDR3 is 14 residues. In germline, CDR1 is MGHDK, CDR2 SYGVNS. The study, taken as a whole, reports: Shorter TCRB CDR3s, moderately but significantly so, marked every one of the four CD4+ subsets in Type 1 diabetes patients.

The whole isolated RNA underwent reverse transcription, so sequencing captured expressed TCRB transcripts. Using immunoSEQ multiplex PCR, the repertoire was profiled, and TCRdb retains in-frame clones only, with some absent. The repertoire holds roughly 340,000 clones, with about 12% as singletons. The TCR was taken from a woman between 18 and 29 years old with type 1 diabetes. The chain joins TRBV25-1 to TRBJ1-1; D unresolved. Sequencing was done on a sample of naive CD4+ T cells from blood. The CDR3 coding sequence is TGTGCCACCAGTCCCCATAGCGGGAACACTGAAGCTTTCTTT. This gives the protein CATSPHSGNTEAFF.